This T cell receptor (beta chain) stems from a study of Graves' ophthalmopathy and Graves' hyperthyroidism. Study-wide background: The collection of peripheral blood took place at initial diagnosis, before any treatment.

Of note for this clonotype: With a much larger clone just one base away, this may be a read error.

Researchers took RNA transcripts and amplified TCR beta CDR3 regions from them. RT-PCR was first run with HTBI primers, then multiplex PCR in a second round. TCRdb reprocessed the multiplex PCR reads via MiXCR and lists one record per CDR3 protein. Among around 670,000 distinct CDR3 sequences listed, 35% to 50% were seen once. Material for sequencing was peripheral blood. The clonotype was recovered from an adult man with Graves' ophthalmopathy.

Written as DNA, the CDR3 is TGTGCCAGCAGCTTAATGCCCTCGGCCTACGGGGAAAAACTGTTTTTT. Translating it yields CASSLMPSAYGEKLFF. The chain employs TRBV7-9 and TRBJ1-4; D ambiguous. Germline values: CDR1 SEHNR, CDR2 FQNEAQ (reference sequence). The CDR3 is made up of 16 amino acids. V was pared by 2 bases and J by 8 bases, with 18 bases between.